This T cell receptor (beta chain) was found in a study of T cells after yellow fever vaccination. General study findings and limits: Abundant clonotypes (contaminants from the bulk population) could be present in FACS-sorted repertoires. Post-booster reappearance was seen for most primary-vaccination clones (just under 97% CD4, roughly 88% CD8).

This clonotype has just a few counts. Its antigen is not known. TCRdb re-called the 5' RACE reads with MiXCR, one entry per CDR3 protein. The table records about 320,000 distinct CDR3 sequences, approximately 11% of them present only once. The CDR3 runs 16 residues. Trimming left V 5 bases short and J 5 bases short, with 21 bases between. This TCR derives from a man between 18 and 35 years old who received the YFV17D yellow fever vaccine. The chain couples TRBV12-3 or TRBV12-4 to TRBJ1-1, with TRBD1 as a possible D gene (6 bases). The sequencing here drew on CD4+ T cells sorted from PBMCs, taken 45 days after the yellow fever booster vaccination. The CDR3 loop is CASSVRWTDVRTEAFF. The CDR3 nucleotides read TGTGCCAGCAGTGTACGATGGACAGATGTGAGGACTGAAGCTTTCTTT.